This record looks at one T cell receptor beta chain sequence and its context. Here immunoSEQ multiplex PCR was the method, and the copy in TCRdb shows in-frame clones only, minus some. The table records about 34,000 clones, less than 90% of them present only once. Trimming at V came to 3 bases and at J to 7 bases, leaving 11 bases not matched to a gene. The CDR3 is made up of 16 amino acids. Germline CDR1 and CDR2: MDHEN and SYDVKM. This entry comes from a study of PD-1 blockade in mismatch repair-deficient tumors. Sequences were derived from PBMCs, sampled 6 weeks after starting pembrolizumab. This chain links TRBV28 with TRBJ2-2; 7 bases line up with TRBD2. The source of this sequence is an adult with mismatch repair-deficient cancer. The CDR3 bases are TGTGCCAGCAGTTTGGGGGGGAGCGGTATAGGCGGGGAGCTGTTTTTT. Its protein product is CASSLGGSGIGGELFF.